Below, 12 T cell receptor beta chains from the same sample are listed, as sequenced in a study of blood T cell repertoires in COVID-19. The table came from immunoSEQ multiplex PCR; TCRdb's copy has only in-frame clones and leaves some out. Of fewer than 110,000 clones detected, around nine tenths appear once; the ten largest clones hold approximately 1.2%. Sequenced sample: peripheral blood. All receptors come from a woman aged 25 to 39 with acute or convalescent COVID-19.

This chain connects TRBV19 to TRBJ1-2; 9 bases align to TRBD1. The length of the CDR3 is 14 residues. V shed 11 bases and J 0 bases; nucleotides not matched to a gene: 7. In germline, CDR1 is LNHDA, CDR2 SQIVND (reference sequence). CDR3 region: CAARDRDANYGYTF. The CDR3 DNA reads as TGTGCCGCACGGGACAGGGATGCTAACTATGGCTACACCTTC.

The chain combines TRBV27 with TRBJ2-7; 7 bases map to TRBD2. The germline CDR1 and CDR2 sequences are MNHEY and SMNVEV (reference sequence). The ends lost 3 bases at V and 0 bases at J; junction bases unmatched: 5. The CDR3 consists of 15 residues. The DNA for the CDR3 is TGTGCCAGCAGTTTCAGTGGGAGGGCCTCCTACGAGCAGTACTTC. Encoded protein: CASSFSGRASYEQYF.

The chain carries TRBV2 and TRBJ1-6; 9 positions match TRBD1. Per the germline V gene, CDR1 is SNHLY and CDR2 is FYNNEI. Trimming removed 6 bases from V and 6 bases from J; junction bases left unmatched: 6. CDR3 length equals 15 residues. In nucleotides, the CDR3 is TGTGCCAGCAGGGGTACGGGACAGGGTAATTCACCCCTCCACTTT. Translated, it gives CASRGTGQGNSPLHF.

This rearrangement joins TRBV6-2 or TRBV6-3 to TRBJ2-1; the match to TRBD2 covers 7 bases. Germline V gene data show CDR1 as MNHEY and CDR2 as SVGEGT. V lost 0 bases, J lost 3 bases, and 2 bases stayed unmatched. This CDR3 spans 15 amino acids. The CDR3 nucleotides read TGTGCCAGCAGTTACTCACCTAGCGGCTACAATGAGCAGTTCTTC. This translates into CASSYSPSGYNEQFF.

The gene calls are TRBV10-1 and TRBJ1-1, with D perhaps TRBD1 (5 bases). The V end lost 1 base, the J end lost 4 bases, and 10 bases lay between the germline ends. CDR1 is WNHNN and CDR2 is SYGVQD in the germline V gene (reference sequence). There are 14 residues in the CDR3. The CDR3 spells CASSEYRGSTEAFF. Here the CDR3 DNA reads TGCGCCAGCAGTGAGTATAGGGGTAGCACTGAAGCTTTCTTT.

The V call is TRBV3-1 (or the pseudogene TRBV3-2), the J call TRBJ1-2; 9 bases line up with TRBD1. This CDR3 is 17 amino acids long. Trimming took 4 bases from V and 1 from J; bases not matched to a gene: 10. In germline, CDR1 is LGHDT, CDR2 YNNKEL (reference sequence). This CDR3 is CASSPLSGTGLNYGYTF. CDR3 nucleotides: TGTGCCAGCAGCCCCCTTTCCGGGACAGGGCTTAACTATGGCTACACCTTC.

V gene TRBV6-5 combines with J gene TRBJ1-1; 8 nucleotides agree with TRBD1. Germline trimming cut 4 bases from V and 2 bases from J; bases unmatched to any gene: 9. The CDR3 loop spans 16 amino acids. Germline lookup yields CDR1 MNHEY and CDR2 SVGAGI. CDR3 nucleotide sequence: TGTGCCAGCAGTTCGGGACCGGGACAGGCTAACACTGAAGCTTTCTTT. As protein: CASSSGPGQANTEAFF.

The CDR3 is CASSYGGYNEQFF. The CDR3 bases are TGTGCCAGCAGTTACGGCGGATACAATGAGCAGTTCTTC. This chain uses TRBV6-5 with TRBJ2-1; D is ambiguous. Germline CDR1 MNHEY, CDR2 SVGAGI. The V and J ends lost 2 bases and 4 bases respectively, with 6 bases between them. The CDR3 contains 13 residues.

The CDR3 protein is CASSPLSVVTEAFF. Written as DNA, the CDR3 is TGTGCCAGCAGCCCCCTTTCTGTTGTGACTGAAGCTTTCTTT. This sequence joins TRBV11-2 and TRBJ1-1; D unresolved. Trimming took 5 bases from V and 5 from J, leaving 15 bases between them. The length of the CDR3 is 14 residues. Germline assignment: CDR1 SGHAT and CDR2 FQNNGV.

The chain recombines TRBV6-4 with TRBJ2-3; D is possibly TRBD1 (6 bases). The V end was cut by 2 bases, the J end by 2 bases, with 11 bases between. The CDR3 runs 15 residues. The germline CDR1 and CDR2 sequences are MRHNA and SNTAGT. CDR3 in amino acids: CASSDQGSNTDTQYF. The CDR3 DNA follows: TGTGCCAGCAGTGACCAGGGGAGTAACACAGATACGCAGTATTTT.

V is TRBV29-1 and J is TRBJ2-1; D unresolved. The germline CDR1 and CDR2 sequences are SQVTM and ANQGSEA. The V gene lost 5 bases and the J gene lost 4 bases, with 6 bases spanning the gap. This CDR3 region has 11 residues. This chain's CDR3 is CSVRAYNEQFF. The CDR3 DNA sequence: TGCAGCGTTCGCGCTTACAATGAGCAGTTCTTC.

This chain joins TRBV28 and TRBJ1-2; 7 nucleotides agree with TRBD1. This CDR3 has 13 amino acids. The germline CDR1 and CDR2 sequences are MDHEN and SYDVKM. Trimming cost V 5 bases and J 4 bases; bases outside gene matches: 4. This CDR3 is CASSLQGTYGYTF. CDR3 bases: TGTGCCAGCAGTCTACAGGGGACCTATGGCTACACCTTC.